These T cell receptor beta chains were read from a single sample in a study of CD8 T cells in ankylosing spondylitis. TCRdb processed the 5' RACE reads anew with MiXCR; each CDR3 protein has one entry. This table holds roughly 700,000 distinct CDR3 sequences, over 15% found once. The specimen was blood, either unsorted or a sorted T cell fraction (not recorded which). The source of these receptors is a male donor with ankylosing spondylitis. Each CDR3 is given with its conserved first and last residue. The D gene is left open where the match is weak. The size field is filled for only some rows; it gives once, few, many or a size class.

16	NA	TRBV28	NA	TRBJ1-1	CASSRKGGVVNTEAFF	TGTGCCAGCAGTCGAAAGGGGGGCGTGGTGAACACTGAAGCTTTCTTT
14	few	TRBV5-1	TRBD2	TRBJ2-7	CASSLTSGLHEQYF	TGCGCCAGCAGCTTGACTAGCGGACTCCACGAGCAGTACTTC
15	few	TRBV15	NA	TRBJ2-1	CATRLGGTRFREQFF	TGTGCCACCCGTCTGGGGGGGACACGCTTTCGGGAGCAGTTCTTC
17	few	TRBV6-7	NA	TRBJ2-1	CASSYSRAAPYPNEQFF	TGTGCCAGCAGTTACTCGAGGGCAGCCCCGTATCCCAATGAGCAGTTCTTC
14	few	TRBV18	TRBD1	TRBJ2-7	CASSSGQVLGGQYF	TGTGCCAGCTCATCCGGACAGGTCCTTGGAGGGCAGTACTTC
15	NA	TRBV5-1	NA	TRBJ2-7	CASSLVPQGTYEQYF	TGCGCCAGCAGCTTGGTCCCCCAGGGAACTTACGAGCAGTACTTC
15	NA	TRBV12-3/TRBV12-4	TRBD1	TRBJ2-7	CASSPPTGYAYEQYF	TGTGCCAGCAGTCCCCCGACAGGGTACGCCTACGAGCAGTACTTC
15	few	TRBV4-2	NA	TRBJ1-3	CASSRSGTVGNTIYF	TGTGCCAGCAGCCGTTCCGGGACGGTTGGAAACACCATATATTTT
14	NA	TRBV27	NA	TRBJ2-1	CASRWGSSYNEQFF	TGTGCCAGCCGATGGGGGAGTTCCTACAATGAGCAGTTCTTC
14	few	TRBV5-1	NA	TRBJ1-3	CASSPGGGGNTIYF	TGCGCCAGCAGCCCCGGGGGAGGTGGAAACACCATATATTTT
15	NA	TRBV12-3/TRBV12-4	NA	TRBJ2-1	CASSSTGGVYNEQFF	TGTGCCAGCAGTTCCACCGGGGGAGTCTACAATGAGCAGTTCTTC
16	NA	TRBV18	NA	TRBJ2-7	CASSRSPGIGSYEQYF	TGTGCCAGCTCACGAAGTCCGGGAATCGGCTCCTACGAGCAGTACTTC
14	NA	TRBV7-9	TRBD2	TRBJ2-5	CASSPLPGGETQYF	TGTGCCAGCAGCCCATTACCGGGAGGGGAGACCCAGTACTTC
15	many	TRBV20-1	NA	TRBJ1-2	CSARAREGTNYGYTF	TGCAGTGCTAGAGCACGGGAGGGGACTAACTATGGCTACACCTTC
17	NA	TRBV11-3	NA	TRBJ2-1	CASSFYRVDSSYNEQFF	TGTGCCAGCAGCTTCTACAGGGTGGACAGCTCCTACAATGAGCAGTTCTTC
14	few	TRBV20-1	NA	TRBJ1-1	CSAQKGGPNTEAFF	TGCAGTGCCCAAAAGGGTGGGCCGAACACTGAAGCTTTCTTT
13	NA	TRBV12-3/TRBV12-4	NA	TRBJ1-2	CASSLAVHYGYTF	TGTGCCAGCAGTTTAGCGGTCCACTATGGCTACACCTTC
16	NA	TRBV27	TRBD2	TRBJ2-3	CASRGNGGGWTDTQYF	TGTGCCAGCAGGGGTAATGGCGGGGGGTGGACAGATACGCAGTATTTT
14	NA	TRBV12-3/TRBV12-4	TRBD1	TRBJ1-1	CASTGGKGATEAFF	TGTGCCTCGACGGGAGGGAAGGGGGCCACTGAAGCTTTCTTT
16	few	TRBV11-3	TRBD2	TRBJ2-2	CASSQRASGGSGELFF	TGTGCCAGCAGCCAAAGGGCTAGCGGGGGATCCGGGGAGCTGTTTTTT
16	few	TRBV25-1	TRBD2	TRBJ2-1	CASSEIGGRNHNEQFF	TGTGCCAGCAGTGAAATTGGCGGGAGGAATCACAATGAGCAGTTCTTC
14	few	TRBV2	NA	TRBJ2-6	CASRRGGGANVLTF	TGTGCCAGCAGAAGGGGTGGTGGGGCCAACGTCCTGACTTTC
15	NA	TRBV4-3	NA	TRBJ2-2	CASSQDRVNTGELFF	TGCGCCAGCAGCCAAGACAGGGTAAACACCGGGGAGCTGTTTTTT
18	few	TRBV29-1	TRBD1	TRBJ2-1	CSVLPGQGFSSSYNEQFF	TGCAGCGTTCTCCCGGGACAGGGTTTCTCAAGCTCCTACAATGAGCAGTTCTTC
14	NA	TRBV20-1	NA	TRBJ1-2	CSSHPRDTNYGYTF	TGCAGTTCTCATCCCCGGGACACTAACTATGGCTACACCTTC
15	few	TRBV20-1	TRBD2	TRBJ2-2	CSARNFREGTGELFF	TGCAGTGCTAGAAACTTCAGGGAGGGGACCGGGGAGCTGTTTTTT
17	NA	TRBV7-8	NA	TRBJ2-7	CASSFPPYRAETYEQYF	TGTGCCAGCAGCTTCCCTCCCTACAGGGCCGAAACCTACGAGCAGTACTTC
15	few	TRBV20-1	NA	TRBJ2-5	CSASRGRGVLETQYF	TGCAGTGCTAGCCGGGGGCGCGGGGTTCTAGAGACCCAGTACTTC
15	many	TRBV9	TRBD1	TRBJ2-7	CASSVGTGGSYEQYF	TGTGCCAGCAGTGTAGGGACAGGGGGCTCCTACGAGCAGTACTTC